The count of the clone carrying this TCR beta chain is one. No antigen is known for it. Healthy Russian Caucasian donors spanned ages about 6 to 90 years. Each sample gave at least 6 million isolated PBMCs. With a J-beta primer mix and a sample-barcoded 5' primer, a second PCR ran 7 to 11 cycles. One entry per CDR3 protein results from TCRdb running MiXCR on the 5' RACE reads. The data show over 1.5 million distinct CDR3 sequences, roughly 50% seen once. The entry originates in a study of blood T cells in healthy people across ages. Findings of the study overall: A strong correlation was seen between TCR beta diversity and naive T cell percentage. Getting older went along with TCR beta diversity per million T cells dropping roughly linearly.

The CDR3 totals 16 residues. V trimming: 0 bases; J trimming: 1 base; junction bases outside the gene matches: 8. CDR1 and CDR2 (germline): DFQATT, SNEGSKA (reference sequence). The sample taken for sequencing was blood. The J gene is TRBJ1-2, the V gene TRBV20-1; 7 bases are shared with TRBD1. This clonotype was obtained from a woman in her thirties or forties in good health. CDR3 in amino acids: CSAREGGRGINYGYTF. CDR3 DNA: TGCAGTGCTAGAGAAGGCGGCAGGGGGATTAACTATGGCTACACCTTC.